The TCR beta chain described here comes from a study of vaccination and CD4 T cells after COVID-19. As for the study in general: For each participant, vaccination comprised two doses of either the BNT162b2 or the mRNA-1273 vaccine.

Worth noting for this clonotype: Its antigen is not identified.

The germline V gene has CDR1 SGHNT and CDR2 YENEEA. With 4 bases clipped from V and 3 bases from J, the junction kept 3 bases outside the gene matches. The CDR3 totals 14 residues. Sequencing of DNA taken from cultured CD4+ T cells relied on the Oncomine TCR Beta short-read assay. From the PCR reads, TCRdb called clonotypes with MiXCR, one entry per CDR3 protein. Among 20,000 to 25,000 distinct CDR3 sequences listed, 35% to 55% were seen once. Treatment noted: 10-day PBMC culture with coronavirus spike peptide pools or control peptides (ViraFEST assay). About 2 million PBMCs went into each well for culture with around 9.2 IU/ml IL-2 and about 10 ug/ml peptide pools. Researchers grew the cells for under eleven days and then pulled out CD4+ T cells by negative selection.

The sequenced material came from CD4+ T cells from blood, cultured in vitro. V gene TRBV11-3 combines with J gene TRBJ2-1; TRBD1 agrees at 7 bases. The source of this sequence is a human donor who had recovered from COVID-19. The CDR3 loop is CASSYRDSYNEQFF. CDR3 in DNA: TGTGCCAGCAGCTACAGGGACAGCTACAATGAGCAGTTCTTC. The full variable domain, its missing parts supplied by reference TRBV11-3 and TRBJ2-1, is EAGVVQSPRYKIIEKKQPVAFWCNPISGHNTLYWYLQNLGQGPELLIRYENEEAVDDSQLPKDRFSAERLKGVDSTLKIQPAELGDSAVYLCASSYRDSYNEQFFGPGTRLTVL.